These T cell receptor beta chains were read from a single sample in a study of neoadjuvant anti-PD-1 for oral cavity cancer. The assay was immunoSEQ multiplex PCR, and TCRdb's table has in-frame clones only and misses some. The table lists under 13,000 clones, approximately 52% of them singletons, with 20% to 30% in the top ten. The material was tumor tissue, obtained before nivolumab (anti-PD-1) treatment. Receptor source: a person aged 40 to 85 with oral cavity squamous cell carcinoma. The conserved cysteine and the conserved F or W are not part of the CDR3 here. The order of the fields is V gene, clone size, CDR3 protein. Size tells how often a clone was seen (once, few, many) or the class of an expanded clone, and some rows leave it out.

V: TRBV19
size: .
CDR3: ASSLGTGLSEQY

V: TRBV6-1
size: .
CDR3: ASSEGSGANVLT

V: TRBV6-1
size: .
CDR3: ASSEQAGGAYDKAF

V: TRBV19
size: .
CDR3: ASSARSLGEQY

V: TRBV29-1
size: .
CDR3: SVVQGETQY

V: TRBV28
size: .
CDR3: ASSILGQGGNQPQH

V: TRBV4-2
size: few
CDR3: ASSQDTGVGGYT

V: TRBV15
size: .
CDR3: ATSEASSGNTIY

V: TRBV28
size: .
CDR3: ASSLGLAGGQETQY

V: TRBV2
size: few
CDR3: ASSDPPGRGSYNSPLH

V: TRBV27
size: .
CDR3: ASSLSPATRDYNEQF

V: TRBV10-2
size: .
CDR3: ASRDRGWEKLF

V: TRBV4-3
size: .
CDR3: ASSTRRSKSSGNTIY

V: TRBV11-3
size: medium-sized
CDR3: ASSLGGQDTGELF

V: TRBV6-4
size: medium-sized
CDR3: ASSPLAGGSYNEQF

V: TRBV7-8
size: .
CDR3: ASSLVNPGLAVADTQY

V: TRBV4-3
size: .
CDR3: ASSQDWGAPEAF

V: TRBV7-9
size: .
CDR3: ASSQDSFNQPQH

V: TRBV9
size: few
CDR3: ASSRDREDQPQH

V: TRBV2
size: .
CDR3: ASRTGLGANYGYT

V: TRBV5-1
size: .
CDR3: ASSKTGDDSVGELF

V: TRBV20-1
size: few
CDR3: SASNNEKLF

V: TRBV7-2
size: few
CDR3: ASSLNVAGGYNEQF

V: TRBV5-5
size: .
CDR3: ASVNLGGTNSPLH

V: TRBV18
size: .
CDR3: ASSADRGGSYNEQF

V: TRBV10-1
size: .
CDR3: ASSETSGGPNEQF

V: TRBV5-1
size: few
CDR3: ASSSTGVPGNTIY

V: TRBV2
size: .
CDR3: ASGGVYEQY

V: TRBV9
size: few
CDR3: ASSVDRDGVQY

V: TRBV6-6
size: few
CDR3: ASSYPRGGQPQH

V: TRBV27
size: few
CDR3: ASSPLWGRVNTNT

V: TRBV21-1
size: .
CDR3: ASSKERPGWISKEGEQY

V: TRBV19
size: medium-sized
CDR3: ASRWAAGLGNQPQH

V: TRBV2
size: few
CDR3: ASSEPYEQY

V: TRBV7-2
size: .
CDR3: ASSLEKGYEQY

V: TRBV9
size: few
CDR3: ASSDPIGGGTKNIQY

V: TRBV14
size: .
CDR3: ASSQGVQSPEAF

V: TRBV11-2
size: few
CDR3: ASMTQRRGRSEQF

V: TRBV25-1
size: few
CDR3: ATRTSYEQY

V: TRBV7-2
size: few
CDR3: ASSQTGREQF

V: TRBV7-8
size: .
CDR3: ASSLVRINRGQTEAF

V: TRBV25-1
size: few
CDR3: ASSLQGRGTNEQF

V: TRBV5-4
size: few
CDR3: ATERGAGGRDNEQF

V: TRBV6-6
size: .
CDR3: ASSYSTGTYEQY

V: TRBV11-2
size: .
CDR3: ASSYPGLNTGELF